The sequence of this T cell receptor beta chain was determined in a study of cytomegalovirus exposure and HLA in healthy donors. Using immunoSEQ multiplex PCR, the repertoire was profiled, and TCRdb retains in-frame clones only, with some absent. The sample holds about 140,000 clones, approximately 82% seen once. The sample consisted of PBMCs. This clonotype originated in a man aged 30-40 years in good health and CMV-seropositive.

CDR3 sequence (DNA): TGCGCGTCTCGGAGGGGACAGGGCAACACAGATACGCAGTATTTT. Amino acids: CASRRGQGNTDTQYF. The J gene is TRBJ2-3, the V gene TRBV5-1; 9 bases are shared with TRBD1. The germline V gene encodes CDR1 SGHRS and CDR2 YFSETQ. This CDR3 is 15 amino acids long.